The clone carrying this T cell receptor (beta chain) appeared a single time. Methods used by the authors: Reference gene primer amplification in the assay estimated nucleated cell counts. Sequencing used immunoSEQ multiplex PCR; TCRdb keeps in-frame clones, though not all of them. V and J calls plus clone size are reproduced from that table; the DNA served to infer D and trimming. The sample yields about 150,000 clones, around 74% seen once. The entry originates in a study of blood T cell repertoires in COVID-19. Study as a whole: Researchers got acute and convalescent COVID-19 samples from the United States, Italy and Spain. From T cells, B-cell-depleted T cells, or PBMCs came the material, which was cDNA or gDNA.

From germline, CDR1 is SGDLS and CDR2 YYNGEE. Between the trimmed V and J ends, which lost 4 bases and 5 bases, there was a span of 15 bases. The CDR3 length is 15 residues. Sequenced material: peripheral blood. The chain joins TRBV9 to TRBJ2-2, with D tentatively TRBD1 (7 bases). This clonotype was obtained from a woman older than 75 with acute or convalescent COVID-19. CDR3 nucleotide sequence: TGTGCCAGCAGCTCCCGCAGGGGGGTAACCGGGGAGCTGTTTTTT. This encodes CASSSRRGVTGELFF.